This entry features one T cell receptor beta chain sequence. The source of the sample is a study of tumor-infiltrating lymphocytes in oesophageal squamous cell carcinoma. MiXCR was run by TCRdb on the PCR reads, yielding one entry per CDR3 protein. Altogether 10,000 to 15,000 distinct CDR3 sequences are present, 50% to 60% being singletons, with the ten largest covering 30% to 40%. This clonotype originated in a female donor with esophageal squamous cell carcinoma. The sample taken for sequencing was esophageal tumor tissue.

CDR3: CASSLMIQGWGETQYF. As DNA, the CDR3 is TGTGCCAGCAGCTTGATGATACAAGGTTGGGGGGAGACCCAGTACTTC. The chain is built from TRBV11-2 and TRBJ2-5; either TRBD1 or TRBD2 may fit D (5 bases each). V lost 3 bases, J lost 5 bases, and 19 bases lay in between. Germline CDR1 reads SGHAT; CDR2 reads FQNNGV. The CDR3 is made up of 16 amino acids. The variable domain in full, with the rest retrieved from reference TRBV11-2 and TRBJ2-5, is EAGVAQSPRYKIIEKRQSVAFWCNPISGHATLYWYQQILGQGPKLLIQFQNNGVVDDSQLPKDRFSAERLKGVDSTLKIQPAKLEDSAVYLCASSLMIQGWGETQYFGPGTRLLVL.